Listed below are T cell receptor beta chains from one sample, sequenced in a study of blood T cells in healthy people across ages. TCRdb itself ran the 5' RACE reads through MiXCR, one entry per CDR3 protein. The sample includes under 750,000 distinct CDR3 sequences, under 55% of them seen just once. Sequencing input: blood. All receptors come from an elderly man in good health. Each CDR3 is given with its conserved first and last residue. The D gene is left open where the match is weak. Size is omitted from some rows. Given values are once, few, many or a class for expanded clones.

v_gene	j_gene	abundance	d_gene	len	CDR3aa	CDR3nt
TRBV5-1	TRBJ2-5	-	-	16	CASSLVEGSSVETQYF	TGCGCCAGCAGCTTGGTGGAGGGCTCCAGCGTAGAGACCCAGTACTTC
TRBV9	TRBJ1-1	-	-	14	CASSVGIDSTEAVF	TGTGCCAGCAGCGTAGGCATTGACAGTACTGAAGCTGTCTTT
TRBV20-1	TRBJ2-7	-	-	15	CSAYPGAGAAYEQYF	TGCAGTGCTTATCCCGGGGCAGGTGCTGCCTACGAGCAGTACTTC
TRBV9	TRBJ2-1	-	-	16	CASSVEGRSSYNEQFF	TGTGCCAGCAGCGTTGAAGGCCGGAGCTCCTACAATGAGCAGTTCTTC
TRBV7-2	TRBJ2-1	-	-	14	CASSLAGSHNEQFF	TGTGCCAGCAGCTTAGCCGGGTCCCACAATGAGCAGTTCTTC
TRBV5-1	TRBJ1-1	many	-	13	CASSSGPNTEAFF	TGCGCCAGCAGCTCGGGACCTAACACTGAAGCTTTCTTT
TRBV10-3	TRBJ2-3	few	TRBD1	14	CAIRGTGGPDTQYF	TGTGCCATCAGGGGGACAGGGGGTCCAGATACGCAGTATTTT
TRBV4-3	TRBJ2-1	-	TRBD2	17	CASSQMGAGELYNEQFF	TGCGCCAGCAGCCAAATGGGAGCGGGAGAGTTGTACAATGAGCAGTTCTTC
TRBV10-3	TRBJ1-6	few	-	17	CAISDRNSGTNNSPLHF	TGTGCCATCAGTGATAGAAATTCCGGGACCAATAATTCACCCCTCCACTTT
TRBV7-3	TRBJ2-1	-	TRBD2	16	CASSPLAGMGYNEQFF	TGTGCCAGCAGCCCGCTAGCGGGAATGGGTTACAATGAGCAGTTCTTC
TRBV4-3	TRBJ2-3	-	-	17	CASSQDYRRGAADTQYF	TGCGCCAGCAGCCAAGATTATCGACGGGGGGCCGCAGATACGCAGTATTTT
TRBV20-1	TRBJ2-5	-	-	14	CSARAREIGETQYF	TGCAGTGCTAGAGCCAGGGAGATCGGGGAGACCCAGTACTTC
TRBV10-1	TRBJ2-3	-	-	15	CASSEYGSAGDTQYF	TGCGCCAGCAGTGAGTATGGCTCGGCAGGGGATACGCAGTATTTT
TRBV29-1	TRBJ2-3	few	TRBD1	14	CSVGIGTVTDTQYF	TGCAGCGTGGGAATCGGGACAGTAACAGATACGCAGTATTTT
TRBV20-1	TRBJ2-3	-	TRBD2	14	CSATKAGGVDTQYF	TGCAGTGCTACCAAAGCGGGGGGGGTAGATACGCAGTATTTT
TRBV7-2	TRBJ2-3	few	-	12	CASSLLGHTQYF	TGTGCCAGCAGCTTACTAGGACATACGCAGTATTTT
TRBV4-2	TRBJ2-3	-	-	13	CASGAVDTDTQYF	TGTGCCAGCGGAGCAGTGGACACAGATACGCAGTATTTT
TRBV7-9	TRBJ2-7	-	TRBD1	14	CASSQQGVIDEQYF	TGTGCCAGCAGCCAACAGGGGGTGATCGACGAGCAGTACTTC
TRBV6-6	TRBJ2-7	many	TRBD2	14	CASRSSGGSYEQYF	TGTGCCAGCAGGTCCAGCGGGGGGTCCTACGAGCAGTACTTC
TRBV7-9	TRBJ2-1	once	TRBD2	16	CASRRPGRAGTNEQFF	TGTGCCAGCAGACGGCCGGGACGAGCGGGGACTAATGAGCAGTTCTTC
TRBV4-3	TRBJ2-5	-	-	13	CASSQDGGTPGHF	TGCGCCAGCAGCCAAGATGGAGGGACCCCTGGGCACTTC
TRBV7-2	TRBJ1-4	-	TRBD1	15	CASSSPGTEFEKLFF	TGTGCCAGCAGCTCTCCCGGGACAGAATTTGAAAAACTGTTTTTT
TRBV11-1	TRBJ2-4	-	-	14	CASSLQGSKNIQYF	TGTGCCAGCAGCTTACAGGGTAGCAAAAACATTCAGTACTTC
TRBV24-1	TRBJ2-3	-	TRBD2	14	CATSSGLASDTQYF	TGTGCCACCAGTTCGGGACTAGCCTCAGATACGCAGTATTTT
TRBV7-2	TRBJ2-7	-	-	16	CASSYRTGRGSYEQYF	TGTGCCAGCAGCTACCGGACAGGGAGGGGCTCCTACGAGCAGTACTTC
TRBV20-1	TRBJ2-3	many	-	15	CSARGEGGGGDTQYF	TGCAGTGCTAGAGGGGAGGGGGGGGGAGGAGATACGCAGTATTTT
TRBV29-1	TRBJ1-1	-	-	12	CSVGEGTTEAFF	TGCAGCGTTGGCGAGGGGACCACTGAAGCTTTCTTT
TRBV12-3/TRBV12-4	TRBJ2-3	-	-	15	CASSRGGELGDTQYF	TGTGCCAGCAGTCGGGGCGGGGAGCTCGGAGATACGCAGTATTTT
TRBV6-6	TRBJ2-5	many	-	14	CASSYPEAGGTQYF	TGTGCCAGCAGTTACCCCGAGGCTGGGGGGACCCAGTACTTC
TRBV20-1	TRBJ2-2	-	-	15	CSARRRQKNTGELFF	TGCAGTGCTAGGCGCAGACAGAAGAACACCGGGGAGCTGTTTTTT
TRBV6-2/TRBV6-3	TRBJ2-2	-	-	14	CASLPGRNTGELFF	TGTGCCAGCCTCCCGGGGAGGAACACCGGGGAGCTGTTTTTT
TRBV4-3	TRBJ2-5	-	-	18	CASSQPLTTGSGDNEQYF	TGCGCCAGCAGCCAACCTCTGACGACAGGAAGCGGGGACAATGAGCAGTACTTC
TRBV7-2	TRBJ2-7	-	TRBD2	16	CASSLARTSGAYEQYF	TGTGCCAGCAGCTTAGCGAGAACTAGCGGGGCCTACGAGCAGTACTTC
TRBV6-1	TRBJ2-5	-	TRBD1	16	CASVAWPGQGLMEQYF	TGTGCCAGCGTAGCCTGGCCGGGACAGGGACTCATGGAGCAGTACTTC
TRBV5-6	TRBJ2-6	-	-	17	CASSYPDSLSGANVLTF	TGTGCCAGCAGCTACCCGGACAGCCTCTCTGGGGCCAACGTCCTGACTTTC
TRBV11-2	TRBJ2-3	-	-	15	CASSFIGRTEDTQYF	TGTGCCAGCAGCTTCATTGGGCGGACCGAAGATACGCAGTATTTT
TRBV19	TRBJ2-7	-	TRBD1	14	CASSIEGQRYEQYF	TGTGCCAGTAGTATAGAGGGACAGCGCTACGAGCAGTACTTC
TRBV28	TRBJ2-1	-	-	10	CASGRIEQFF	TGTGCCAGCGGTAGGATTGAGCAGTTCTTC
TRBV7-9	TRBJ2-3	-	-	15	CASSLEGGATDTQYF	TGTGCCAGCAGCTTAGAAGGTGGAGCCACAGATACGCAGTATTTT
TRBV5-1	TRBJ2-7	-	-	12	CASNSGSYEQYF	TGCGCCAGCAATTCAGGGTCCTACGAGCAGTACTTC
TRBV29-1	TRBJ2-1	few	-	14	CSVPRAQVYNEQFF	TGCAGCGTCCCCAGGGCCCAGGTATACAATGAGCAGTTCTTC
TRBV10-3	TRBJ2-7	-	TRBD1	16	CAISESLQGGRDEQYF	TGTGCCATCAGTGAGTCTCTGCAAGGGGGCAGGGACGAGCAGTACTTC
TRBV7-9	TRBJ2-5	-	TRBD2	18	CASSSQPGLAVTQETQYF	TGTGCCAGCAGCTCCCAACCGGGACTAGCAGTAACCCAAGAGACCCAGTACTTC